This entry lists 3 T cell receptor beta chains sequenced from one sample in a study of shared clonotypes between healthy human individuals. Method: immunoSEQ multiplex PCR; TCRdb's copy keeps in-frame clones and lacks some. Of approximately 500,000 clones listed, 81% are singletons. Sequencing was performed on PBMCs. The receptors shown here come from a woman aged 40-49 years in good health. Some clones in this sample may be carry-over from other donors' samples.

The rearrangement joins TRBV27 to TRBJ2-6; perhaps D is TRBD1 or TRBD2 (5 bases each). Trimming removed 5 bases at V and 0 bases at J, with 11 bases between. This CDR3 is built from 16 residues. Per the germline V gene, CDR1 is MNHEY and CDR2 is SMNVEV (reference sequence). This CDR3 is CASSRGPLSGANVLTF. CDR3 nucleotides: TGTGCCAGCAGTCGGGGACCACTCTCTGGGGCCAACGTCCTGACTTTC.

The V and J genes are TRBV4-3 and TRBJ2-7; 7 bases align to TRBD2. Trimming took 0 bases from V and 2 from J; bases not matched to a gene: 13. Germline lookup yields CDR1 LGHNA and CDR2 YSLEER. The CDR3 is 18 residues long. The CDR3 DNA is TGCGCCAGCAGCCAAGAGACGGCTAGCGGAGCCCCTCCCTACGAGCAGTACTTC. It encodes CASSQETASGAPPYEQYF.

The V call is TRBV5-1, the J call TRBJ2-7, with 7 bases identical to TRBD2. Germline lookup yields CDR1 SGHRS and CDR2 YFSETQ. Losses at the gene ends were 4 bases for V and 0 bases for J; bases not matched to a gene: 7. The CDR3 has 15 residues. The DNA for the CDR3 is TGCGCCAGCAGCCGGGGGGACCACGGCTCCTACGAGCAGTACTTC. It encodes CASSRGDHGSYEQYF. Drawing the rest from reference TRBV5-1 and TRBJ2-7, the complete variable domain is KAGVTQTPRYLIKTRGQQVTLSCSPISGHRSVSWYQQTPGQGLQFLFEYFSETQRNKGNFPGRFSGRQFSNSRSEMNVSTLELGDSALYLCASSRGDHGSYEQYFGPGTRLTVT.